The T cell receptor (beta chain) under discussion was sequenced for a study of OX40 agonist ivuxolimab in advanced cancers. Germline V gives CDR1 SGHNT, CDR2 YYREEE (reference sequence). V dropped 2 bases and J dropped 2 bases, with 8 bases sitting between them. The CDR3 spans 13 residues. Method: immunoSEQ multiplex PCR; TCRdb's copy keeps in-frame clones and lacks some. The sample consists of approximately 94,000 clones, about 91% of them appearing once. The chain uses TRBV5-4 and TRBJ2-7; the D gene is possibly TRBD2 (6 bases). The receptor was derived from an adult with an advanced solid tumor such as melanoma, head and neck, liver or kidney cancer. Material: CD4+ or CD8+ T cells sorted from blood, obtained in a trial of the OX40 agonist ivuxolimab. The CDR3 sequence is CASSFTGAYEQYF. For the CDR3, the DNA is TGTGCCAGCAGCTTTACGGGAGCCTACGAGCAGTACTTC.